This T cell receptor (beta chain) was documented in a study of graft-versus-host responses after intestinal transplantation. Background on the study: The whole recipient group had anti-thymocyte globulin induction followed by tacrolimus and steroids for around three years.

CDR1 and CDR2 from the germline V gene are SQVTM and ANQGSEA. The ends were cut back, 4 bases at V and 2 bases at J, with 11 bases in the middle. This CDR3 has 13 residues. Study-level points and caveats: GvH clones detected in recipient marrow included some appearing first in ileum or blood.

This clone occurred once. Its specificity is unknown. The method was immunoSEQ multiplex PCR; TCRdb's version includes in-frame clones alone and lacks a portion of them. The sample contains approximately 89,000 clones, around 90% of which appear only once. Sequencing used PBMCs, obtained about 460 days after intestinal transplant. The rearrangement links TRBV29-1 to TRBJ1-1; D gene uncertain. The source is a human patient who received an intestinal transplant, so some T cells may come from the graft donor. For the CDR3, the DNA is TGCAGCGTTGCCCCCCGGGCCAACACTGAAGCTTTCTTT. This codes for CSVAPRANTEAFF.